The clone carrying this T cell receptor (beta chain) was found a few times. Researchers barred patients who had uncontrolled infection, other autoimmune disease, pregnancy or lactation. Diagnoses were made from clinical symptoms, serum measures (thyroxine and TRAb), thyroid ultrasound and orbital computed tomography. The V gene's germline CDR1 is DFQATT and CDR2 SNEGSKA (reference sequence). V lost 3 bases and J lost 3, with 9 bases in between. The CDR3 loop spans 13 amino acids. Amplified TCR beta CDR3 regions derived from RNA transcripts. A first-round RT-PCR of the TCR CDR3 used the HTBI primer set. TCRdb analysed the multiplex PCR reads with MiXCR anew, one entry per CDR3 protein. Counted here are approximately 590,000 distinct CDR3 sequences, approximately 14% occurring once; the ten biggest clones make up around 7.5%. The sample comes from a study of T cells in Graves' hyperthyroidism and ophthalmopathy.

The sequenced sample consisted of blood. The receptor comes from a woman younger than 45 with Graves' hyperthyroidism. This chain joins TRBV20-1 and TRBJ2-4; unclear D gene. The CDR3 region is CSASGLVKNIQYF. The CDR3 DNA sequence: TGCAGTGCTAGCGGGTTGGTCAAAAACATTCAGTACTTC.